This passage covers 7 T cell receptor beta chains from one sample sequenced in a study of shared clonotypes between healthy human individuals. Assay: immunoSEQ multiplex PCR; the TCRdb copy retains only in-frame clones and omits some. Found here are more than 2 million clones, approximately 95% of them singletons; the top ten hold roughly 0.13%. The sample taken for sequencing was naive CD4+ T cells sorted from blood. The subset here: CD45RA+ positively selected. These receptors originate from a man aged 18 to 35 in good health.

As to this clone: The same CDR3 can be traced to other DNA sequences in this sample. This chain connects TRBV10-3 to TRBJ2-1, with TRBD1 identical over 8 bases. CDR3 length: 15 residues. CDR1 ENHRY and CDR2 SYGVKD come from the germline V gene. With 6 bases clipped from V and 0 bases from J, the junction kept 4 bases outside the gene matches. CDR3 region: CAISPDRGSYNEQFF. DNA of the CDR3: TGTGCCATCAGCCCCGACAGGGGCTCCTACAATGAGCAGTTCTTC.

V gene TRBV7-8 combines with J gene TRBJ2-1, with D perhaps given as TRBD1 or TRBD2 (5 bases each). Germline V gene sequence: CDR1 SGHVS, CDR2 FQNEAQ. This CDR3 spans 18 amino acids. Trimming took off 1 base at V and 2 bases at J, with 18 bases between the two ends. The CDR3 bases are TGTGCCAGCAGCTTAGATGAAGAGGGACGCTCGACCTACAATGAGCAGTTCTTC. Amino acids: CASSLDEEGRSTYNEQFF.

This clone was seen more than once but under ten times. The CDR3 sequence is CATQETQYF. For the CDR3, the DNA is TGTGCCACTCAAGAGACCCAGTACTTC. The chain couples TRBV11-2 to TRBJ2-5; no clear D. Trimming took 10 bases from V and 2 from J, leaving 2 bases between them. The CDR3 has 9 amino acids. Germline V gives CDR1 SGHAT, CDR2 FQNNGV. The full variable domain, its missing parts supplied by reference TRBV11-2 and TRBJ2-5, is EAGVAQSPRYKIIEKRQSVAFWCNPISGHATLYWYQQILGQGPKLLIQFQNNGVVDDSQLPKDRFSAERLKGVDSTLKIQPAKLEDSAVYLCATQETQYFGPGTRLLVL.

This rearrangement joins TRBV7-9 to TRBJ1-6; D is possibly TRBD1 (5 bases). The V end lost 5 bases, the J end lost 10 bases, and 15 bases lay between the germline ends. Germline CDR1 and CDR2: SEHNR and FQNEAQ (reference sequence). This CDR3 comprises 14 residues. The CDR3 sequence is CASSRQGRESPLHF. The DNA of the CDR3 is TGTGCCAGCAGCCGCCAGGGAAGAGAGTCACCCCTCCACTTT.

The V and J genes are TRBV28 and TRBJ2-7; TRBD1 might be the D (6 bases). CDR1 and CDR2 (germline): MDHEN, SYDVKM. CDR3 size: 15 residues. V lost 6 bases and J 1 base, leaving 16 bases between the germline ends. The CDR3 sequence: CASSKTGKGSYEQYF. The CDR3 bases are TGTGCCAGCAGCAAAACAGGGAAAGGGTCCTACGAGCAGTACTTC.

This chain joins TRBV18 and TRBJ2-1; 12 nucleotides line up with TRBD2. The J segment lost 6 bases and the V segment lost 3 bases, leaving 9 bases of the junction unmatched. This CDR3 has 17 residues. Germline CDR1 and CDR2: KGHSH and LQKENI. The CDR3: CASSPPLAGGPFNEQFF. CDR3 coding DNA: TGTGCCAGCTCACCCCCACTAGCGGGAGGACCCTTCAATGAGCAGTTCTTC.

The V call is TRBV2, the J call TRBJ1-5, with D perhaps TRBD1 (5 bases). Between the trimmed V and J ends, which lost 7 bases and 0 bases, there was a span of 7 bases. CDR1 and CDR2 from the germline V gene are SNHLY and FYNNEI. The CDR3 is 13 amino acids. DNA of the CDR3: TGTGCCAGCAAGGGGAGTAGCAATCAGCCCCAGCATTTT. This gives the protein CASKGSSNQPQHF.